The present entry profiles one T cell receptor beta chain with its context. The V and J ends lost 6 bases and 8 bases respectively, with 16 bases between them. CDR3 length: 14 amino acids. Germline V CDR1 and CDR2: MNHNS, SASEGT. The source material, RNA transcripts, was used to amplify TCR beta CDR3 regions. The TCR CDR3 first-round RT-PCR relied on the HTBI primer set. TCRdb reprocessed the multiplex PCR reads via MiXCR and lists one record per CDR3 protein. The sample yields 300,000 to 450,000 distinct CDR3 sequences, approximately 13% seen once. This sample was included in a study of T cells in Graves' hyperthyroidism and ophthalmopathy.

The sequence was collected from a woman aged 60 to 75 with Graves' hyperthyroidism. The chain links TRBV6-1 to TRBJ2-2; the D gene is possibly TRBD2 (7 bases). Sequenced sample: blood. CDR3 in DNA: TGTGCCAGCAGCCCTCCGGGGAGGGGGGGGGAGCTGTTTTTT. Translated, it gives CASSPPGRGGELFF.